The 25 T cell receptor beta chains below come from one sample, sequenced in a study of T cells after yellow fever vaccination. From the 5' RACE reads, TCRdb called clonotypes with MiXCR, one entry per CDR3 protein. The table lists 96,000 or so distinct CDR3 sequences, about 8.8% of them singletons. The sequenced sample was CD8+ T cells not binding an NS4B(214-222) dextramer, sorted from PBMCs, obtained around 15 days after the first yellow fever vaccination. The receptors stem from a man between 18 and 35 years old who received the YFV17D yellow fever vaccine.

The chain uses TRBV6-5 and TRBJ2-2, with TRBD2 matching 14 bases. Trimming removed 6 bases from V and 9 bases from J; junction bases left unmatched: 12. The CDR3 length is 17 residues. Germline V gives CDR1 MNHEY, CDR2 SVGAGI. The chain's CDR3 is CASRSTSGGAPYWELFF. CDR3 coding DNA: TGTGCCAGCAGATCGACTAGCGGGGGGGCTCCATATTGGGAGCTGTTTTTT.

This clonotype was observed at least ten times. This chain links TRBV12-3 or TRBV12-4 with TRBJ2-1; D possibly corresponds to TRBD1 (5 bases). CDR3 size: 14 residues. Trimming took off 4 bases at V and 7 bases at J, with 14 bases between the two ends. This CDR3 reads CASSSGKGRNEQFF. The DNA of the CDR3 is TGTGCCAGCAGTTCAGGGAAGGGTCGGAATGAGCAGTTCTTC.

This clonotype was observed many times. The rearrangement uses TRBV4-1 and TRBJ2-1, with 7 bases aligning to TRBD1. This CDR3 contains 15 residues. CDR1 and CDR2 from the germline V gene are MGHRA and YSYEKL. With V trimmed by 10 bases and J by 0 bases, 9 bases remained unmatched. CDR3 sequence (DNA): TGCGCCACGTCGGGACAGTCGAGCTCCTACAATGAGCAGTTCTTC. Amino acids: CATSGQSSSYNEQFF.

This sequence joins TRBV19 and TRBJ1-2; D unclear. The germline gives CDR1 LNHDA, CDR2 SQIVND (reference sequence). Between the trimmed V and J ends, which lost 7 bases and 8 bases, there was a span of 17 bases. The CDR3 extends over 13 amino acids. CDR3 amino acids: CASNYNGPWGYTF. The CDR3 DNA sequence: TGTGCCAGTAATTATAACGGACCCTGGGGCTACACCTTC.

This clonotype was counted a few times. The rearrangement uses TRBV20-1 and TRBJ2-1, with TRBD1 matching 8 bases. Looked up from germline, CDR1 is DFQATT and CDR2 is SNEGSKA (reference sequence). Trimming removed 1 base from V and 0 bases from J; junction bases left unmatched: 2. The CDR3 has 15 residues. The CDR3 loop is CSARVTGGSYNEQFF. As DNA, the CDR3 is TGCAGTGCTAGAGTTACAGGGGGCTCCTACAATGAGCAGTTCTTC.

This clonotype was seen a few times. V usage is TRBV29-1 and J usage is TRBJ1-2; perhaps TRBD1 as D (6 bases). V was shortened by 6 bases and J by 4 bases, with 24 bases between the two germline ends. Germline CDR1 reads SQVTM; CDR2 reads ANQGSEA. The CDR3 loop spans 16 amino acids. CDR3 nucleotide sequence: TGCAGCGTAGCCACCCCAGGGGTTAAAACGGGCTATGGCTACACCTTC. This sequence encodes CSVATPGVKTGYGYTF.

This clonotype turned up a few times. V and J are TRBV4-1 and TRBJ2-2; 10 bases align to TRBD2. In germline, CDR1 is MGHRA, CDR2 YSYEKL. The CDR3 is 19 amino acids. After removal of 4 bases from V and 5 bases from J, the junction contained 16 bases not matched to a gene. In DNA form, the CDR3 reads TGCGCCAGCAGCCCTAGGGTTTCTAGCGGGGGCCCTAGGACCGGGGAGCTGTTTTTT. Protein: CASSPRVSSGGPRTGELFF.

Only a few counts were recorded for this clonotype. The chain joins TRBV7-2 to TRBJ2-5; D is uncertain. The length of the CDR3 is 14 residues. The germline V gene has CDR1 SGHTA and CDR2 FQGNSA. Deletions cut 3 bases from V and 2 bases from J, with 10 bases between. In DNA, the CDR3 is TGTGCCAGCAGCTTGTCCAGGAGACAAGAGACCCAGTACTTC. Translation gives CASSLSRRQETQYF. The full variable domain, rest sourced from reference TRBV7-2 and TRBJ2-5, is GAGVSQSPSNKVTEKGKDVELRCDPISGHTALYWYRQSLGQGLEFLIYFQGNSAPDKSGLPSDRFSAERTGGSVSTLTIQRTQQEDSAVYLCASSLSRRQETQYFGPGTRLLVL.

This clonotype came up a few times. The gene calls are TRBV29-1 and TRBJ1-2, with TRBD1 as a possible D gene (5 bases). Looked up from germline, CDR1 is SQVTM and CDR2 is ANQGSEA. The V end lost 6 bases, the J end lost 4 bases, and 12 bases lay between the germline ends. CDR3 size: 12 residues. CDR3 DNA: TGCAGCGTCGATGTGGGGACCTATGGCTACACCTTC. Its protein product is CSVDVGTYGYTF. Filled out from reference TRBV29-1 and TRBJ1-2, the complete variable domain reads SAVISQKPSRDICQRGTSLTIQCQVDSQVTMMFWYRQQPGQSLTLIATANQGSEATYESGFVIDKFPISRPNLTFSTLTVSNMSPEDSSIYLCSVDVGTYGYTFGSGTRLTVV.

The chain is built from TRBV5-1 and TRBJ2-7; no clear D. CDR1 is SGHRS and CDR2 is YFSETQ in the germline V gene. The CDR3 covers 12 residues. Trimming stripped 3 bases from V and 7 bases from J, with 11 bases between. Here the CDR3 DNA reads TGCGCCAGCAGCTCGCCCCTGGGGGAGCAGTACGTC. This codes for CASSSPLGEQYV.

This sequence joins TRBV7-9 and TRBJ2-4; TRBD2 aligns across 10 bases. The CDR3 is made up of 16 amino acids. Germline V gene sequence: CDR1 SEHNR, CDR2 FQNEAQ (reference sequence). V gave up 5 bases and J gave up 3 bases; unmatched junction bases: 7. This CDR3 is CASSPERGGNKNIQYF. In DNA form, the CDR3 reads TGTGCCAGCAGCCCTGAGCGGGGGGGAAACAAAAACATTCAGTACTTC. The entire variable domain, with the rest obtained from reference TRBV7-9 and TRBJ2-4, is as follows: DTGVSQNPRHKITKRGQNVTFRCDPISEHNRLYWYRQTLGQGPEFLTYFQNEAQLEKSRLLSDRFSAERPKGSFSTLEIQRTEQGDSAMYLCASSPERGGNKNIQYFGAGTRLSVL.

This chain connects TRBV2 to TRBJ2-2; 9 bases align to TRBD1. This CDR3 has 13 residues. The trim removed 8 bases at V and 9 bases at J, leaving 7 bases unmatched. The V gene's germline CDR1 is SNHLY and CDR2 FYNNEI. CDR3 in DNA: TGTGCCAGCGGGACAGGGCGGCCCCGGGAGCTGTTTTTT. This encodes CASGTGRPRELFF.

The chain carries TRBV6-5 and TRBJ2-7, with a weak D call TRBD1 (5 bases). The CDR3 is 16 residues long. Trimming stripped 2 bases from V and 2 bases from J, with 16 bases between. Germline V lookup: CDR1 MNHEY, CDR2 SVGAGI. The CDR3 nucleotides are TGTGCCAGCAGTTACGATAAAACGGACATGGCCTACGAGCAGTACTTC. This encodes CASSYDKTDMAYEQYF.

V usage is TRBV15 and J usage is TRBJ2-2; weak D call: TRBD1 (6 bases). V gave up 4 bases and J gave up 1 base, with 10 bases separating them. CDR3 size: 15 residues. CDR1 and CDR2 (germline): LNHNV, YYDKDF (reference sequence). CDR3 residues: CATSNTGMNTGELFF. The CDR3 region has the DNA TGTGCCACCAGCAATACAGGGATGAACACCGGGGAGCTGTTTTTT.

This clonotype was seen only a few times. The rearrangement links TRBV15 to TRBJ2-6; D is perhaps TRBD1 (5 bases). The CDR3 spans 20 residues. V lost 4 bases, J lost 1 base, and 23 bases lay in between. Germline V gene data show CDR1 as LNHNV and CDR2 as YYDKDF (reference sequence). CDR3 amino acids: CATSKGTGNSRASGANVLTF. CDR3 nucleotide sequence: TGTGCCACCAGCAAGGGCACTGGCAATAGCAGGGCATCTGGGGCCAACGTCCTGACTTTC.

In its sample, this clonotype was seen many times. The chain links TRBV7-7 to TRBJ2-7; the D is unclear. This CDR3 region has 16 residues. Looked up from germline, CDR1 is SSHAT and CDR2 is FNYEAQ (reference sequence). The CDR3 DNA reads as TGTGCTAGACAACGTATCCAGTTATTTAGCTCCTACGAGCAGTACGTC. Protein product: CARQRIQLFSSYEQYV.

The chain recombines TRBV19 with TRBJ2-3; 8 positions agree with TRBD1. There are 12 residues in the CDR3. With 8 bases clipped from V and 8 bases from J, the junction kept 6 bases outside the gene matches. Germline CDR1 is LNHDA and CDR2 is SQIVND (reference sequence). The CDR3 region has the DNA TGTGCCAGTGGACAGGGATTAGGTACGCAGTATTTT. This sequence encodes CASGQGLGTQYF.

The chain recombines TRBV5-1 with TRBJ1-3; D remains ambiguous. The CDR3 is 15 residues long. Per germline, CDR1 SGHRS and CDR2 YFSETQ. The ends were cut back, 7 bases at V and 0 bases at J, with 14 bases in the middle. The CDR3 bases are TGCGCCAGCCGACCTTCGACGGTCTCTGGAAACACCATATATTTT. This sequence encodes CASRPSTVSGNTIYF.

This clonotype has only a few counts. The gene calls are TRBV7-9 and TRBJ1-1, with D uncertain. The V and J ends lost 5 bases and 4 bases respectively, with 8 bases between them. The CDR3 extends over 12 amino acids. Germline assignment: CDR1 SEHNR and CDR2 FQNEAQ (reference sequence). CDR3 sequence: CASSLGPTEAFF. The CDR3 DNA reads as TGTGCCAGCAGCCTAGGGCCCACTGAAGCTTTCTTT.

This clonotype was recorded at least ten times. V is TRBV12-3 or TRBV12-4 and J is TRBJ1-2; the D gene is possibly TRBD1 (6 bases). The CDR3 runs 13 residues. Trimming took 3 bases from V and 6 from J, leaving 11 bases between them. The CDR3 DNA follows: TGTGCCAGCAGTTTCGGGGGGCTTCATGGCTACACCTTC. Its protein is CASSFGGLHGYTF.

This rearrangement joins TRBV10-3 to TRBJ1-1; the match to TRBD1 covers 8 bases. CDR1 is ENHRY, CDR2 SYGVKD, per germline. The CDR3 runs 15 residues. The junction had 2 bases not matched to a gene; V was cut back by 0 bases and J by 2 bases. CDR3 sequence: CAISESDRGNTEAFF. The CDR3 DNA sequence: TGTGCCATCAGTGAGTCAGACAGGGGCAACACTGAAGCTTTCTTT.

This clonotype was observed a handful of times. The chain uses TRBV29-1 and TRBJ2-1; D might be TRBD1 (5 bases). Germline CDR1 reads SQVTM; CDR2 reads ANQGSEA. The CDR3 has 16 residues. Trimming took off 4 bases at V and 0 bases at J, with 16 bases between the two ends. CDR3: CSVAIKTDSSYNEQFF. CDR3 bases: TGCAGCGTTGCAATTAAAACAGACAGCTCCTACAATGAGCAGTTCTTC.

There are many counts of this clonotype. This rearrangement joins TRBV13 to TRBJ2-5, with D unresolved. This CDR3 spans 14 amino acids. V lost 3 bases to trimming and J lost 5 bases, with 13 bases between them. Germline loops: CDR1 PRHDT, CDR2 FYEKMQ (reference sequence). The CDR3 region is CASSFVSSRETQYF. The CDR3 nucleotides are TGTGCCAGCAGCTTTGTGAGTTCGAGGGAGACCCAGTACTTC.

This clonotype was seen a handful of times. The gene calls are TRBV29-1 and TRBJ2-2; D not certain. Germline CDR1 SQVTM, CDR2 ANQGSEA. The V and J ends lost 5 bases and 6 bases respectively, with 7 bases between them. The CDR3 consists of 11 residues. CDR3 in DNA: TGCAGCGTTATAAGGTCCGGGGAGCTGTTTTTT. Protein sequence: CSVIRSGELFF.

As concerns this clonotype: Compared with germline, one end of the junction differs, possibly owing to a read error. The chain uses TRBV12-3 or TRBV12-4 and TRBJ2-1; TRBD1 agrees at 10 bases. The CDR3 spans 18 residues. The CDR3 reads CASIKRTGQGISYNEQFF. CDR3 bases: TGCGCCAGCATTAAAAGAACGGGACAGGGGATCTCCTACAATGAGCAGTTCTTC.